This passage covers 17 T cell receptor beta chains from one sample sequenced in a study of graft-versus-host responses after intestinal transplantation. The protocol was immunoSEQ multiplex PCR, while the TCRdb copy is restricted to in-frame clones and leaves out a portion. The repertoire holds about 110,000 clones, with around 93% as singletons. For these receptors, no antigen is known. The sequencing used unstimulated CD8+ T cells sorted from spleen or lymph node cells, collected before intestinal transplant. The source of these receptors is a human donor who received an intestinal transplant.

This chain links TRBV11-2 with TRBJ1-4; TRBD1 matches at 10 bases. Germline CDR1 and CDR2: SGHAT and FQNNGV. Losses at the gene ends were 0 bases for V and 7 bases for J; bases not matched to a gene: 8. The CDR3 totals 17 residues. This CDR3 is CASSLDWLGQGSEKLFF. The CDR3 DNA sequence: TGTGCCAGCAGCTTAGATTGGCTGGGACAGGGGAGTGAAAAACTGTTTTTT. The variable domain in full, completed from reference TRBV11-2 and TRBJ1-4, reads EAGVAQSPRYKIIEKRQSVAFWCNPISGHATLYWYQQILGQGPKLLIQFQNNGVVDDSQLPKDRFSAERLKGVDSTLKIQPAKLEDSAVYLCASSLDWLGQGSEKLFFGSGTQLSVL.

The chain has TRBV28 and TRBJ2-3; TRBD2 matches at 7 bases. Germline V CDR1 and CDR2: MDHEN, SYDVKM. CDR3 length: 15 residues. V lost 5 bases, J lost 2 bases, and 7 bases stayed unmatched. The CDR3 region has the DNA TGTGCCAGCAGTCAACTAGCGTCCAACACAGATACGCAGTATTTT. Its protein product is CASSQLASNTDTQYF. Full variable domain (missing parts from reference TRBV28 and TRBJ2-3): DVKVTQSSRYLVKRTGEKVFLECVQDMDHENMFWYRQDPGLGLRLIYFSYDVKMKEKGDIPEGYSVSREKKERFSLILESASTNQTSMYLCASSQLASNTDTQYFGPGTRLTVL.

J is TRBJ2-7 and V is TRBV27, with 9 bases fitting TRBD2. The CDR3 runs to 14 residues. The V gene end was trimmed by 5 bases and the J gene end by 2 bases; junction bases not matched to a gene: 4. CDR1 and CDR2 (germline): MNHEY, SMNVEV (reference sequence). The CDR3 DNA sequence: TGTGCCAGCAGTCTAGCGGGAATTACCTACGAGCAGTACTTC. Its protein product is CASSLAGITYEQYF.

The chain links TRBV9 to TRBJ2-1, with D possibly being TRBD2 (6 bases). Trimming removed 7 bases from V and 14 bases from J, with 13 bases in between. The CDR3 totals 10 residues. Germline CDR1 reads SGDLS; CDR2 reads YYNGEE. The CDR3 sequence is CASGEVFKFF. The CDR3 DNA reads as TGTGCCAGCGGGGAGGTTTTTAAGTTCTTC.

The DNA of the CDR3 is TGTGCCAGCAGCCCCGGGACAGTGGCTCCGGAGCAGTTCTTC. It specifies CASSPGTVAPEQFF. The chain is built from TRBV7-6 and TRBJ2-1; 7 nucleotides line up with TRBD1. In germline, CDR1 is SGHVS, CDR2 FNYEAQ. V gave up 5 bases and J gave up 10 bases; unmatched junction bases: 11. This CDR3 region has 14 residues.

The chain uses TRBV9 and TRBJ2-7, with a weak D call TRBD2 (5 bases). V lost 3 bases, J lost 3 bases, and 13 bases lay in between. Germline-derived CDR1 and CDR2 are SGDLS and YYNGEE. This CDR3 is built from 14 residues. The CDR3 reads CASSASAGLYEQYF. Written as DNA, the CDR3 is TGTGCCAGCAGCGCCTCGGCGGGCCTCTACGAGCAGTACTTC.

This chain links TRBV6-5 with TRBJ2-3; a weak D match, TRBD2 (6 bases). The CDR3 runs to 15 residues. Trimming removed 5 bases from V and 2 bases from J, with 14 bases in between. Per the germline V gene, CDR1 is MNHEY and CDR2 is SVGAGI. CDR3: CASSLSGALTDTQYF. The CDR3 DNA reads as TGTGCCAGCAGTCTTAGCGGAGCCCTCACAGATACGCAGTATTTT.

The V and J genes are TRBV30 and TRBJ2-5; 7 bases match TRBD1. Per germline, CDR1 GTSNPN and CDR2 SVGIG (reference sequence). This CDR3 comprises 13 residues. Trimming at V came to 2 bases and at J to 5 bases, leaving 5 bases not matched to a gene. DNA for the CDR3: TGTGCCTGGAGTCCAGACAGGGTGGAGACCCAGTACTTC. Its protein is CAWSPDRVETQYF. Drawing the rest from reference TRBV30 and TRBJ2-5, the complete variable domain is SQTIHQWPATLVQPVGSPLSLECTVEGTSNPNLYWYRQAAGRGLQLLFYSVGIGQISSEVPQNLSASRPQDRQFILSSKKLLLSDSGFYLCAWSPDRVETQYFGPGTRLLVL.

The rearrangement links TRBV10-3 to TRBJ2-7, with D possibly TRBD1 on 7 matching bases. Germline V gene data show CDR1 as ENHRY and CDR2 as SYGVKD. This CDR3 is 15 amino acids long. With 4 bases removed from V and 2 bases from J, the gap between germline ends came to 15 bases. The CDR3 is CAISAEGQPAYEQYF. The CDR3 DNA sequence: TGTGCCATCAGTGCGGAGGGACAGCCTGCCTACGAGCAGTACTTC.

This chain uses TRBV7-9 with TRBJ2-3; 8 nucleotides agree with TRBD2. This CDR3 comprises 18 residues. The germline V gene has CDR1 SEHNR and CDR2 FQNEAQ (reference sequence). V shed 4 bases, J shed 5 bases, and the junction held 17 bases outside the gene matches. CDR3 DNA: TGTGCCAGCAGCTCCGGGAGGGTCAGCGGGAGCTGGGGAGATACGCAGTATTTT. Translation: CASSSGRVSGSWGDTQYF.

V is TRBV27 and J is TRBJ2-3; 11 bases align to TRBD2. Germline loops: CDR1 MNHEY, CDR2 SMNVEV (reference sequence). With V trimmed by 5 bases and J by 2 bases, 9 bases remained unmatched. The CDR3 spans 17 residues. The CDR3 DNA sequence: TGTGCCAGCAGTCCCATCCGACTAGCGGGGTCCACAGATACGCAGTATTTT. Protein: CASSPIRLAGSTDTQYF.

To note about this clone: The sample has other DNA sequences that encode this CDR3 too. The V and J genes are TRBV2 and TRBJ2-7; the D call may be TRBD1 or TRBD2 (6 bases each). This CDR3 is built from 13 residues. The germline gives CDR1 SNHLY, CDR2 FYNNEI. The CDR3 here is CACRRGTAYEQYF. The CDR3 DNA sequence: TGTGCTTGCAGGAGGGGGACGGCCTACGAGCAGTACTTC.

The chain employs TRBV2 and TRBJ1-5; the D is unclear. This CDR3 contains 14 residues. Germline V gene sequence: CDR1 SNHLY, CDR2 FYNNEI. Trimming removed 1 base at V and 7 bases at J, with 11 bases between. The DNA of the CDR3 is TGTGCCAGCAGTGAAGGCAGCCGACGGCAGCCCCAGCATTTT. This sequence encodes CASSEGSRRQPQHF.

The chain combines TRBV11-3 with TRBJ2-3; 7 bases match TRBD1. Germline assignment: CDR1 SGHNT and CDR2 YENEEA. V shed 8 bases and J 2 bases; nucleotides not matched to a gene: 4. This CDR3 has 13 amino acids. CDR3 in DNA: TGTGCCAGCCGAGACAGGGCCACAGATACGCAGTATTTT. Amino acid sequence: CASRDRATDTQYF. The variable domain in full, completed from reference TRBV11-3 and TRBJ2-3, reads EAGVVQSPRYKIIEKKQPVAFWCNPISGHNTLYWYLQNLGQGPELLIRYENEEAVDDSQLPKDRFSAERLKGVDSTLKIQPAELGDSAVYLCASRDRATDTQYFGPGTRLTVL.

V and J are TRBV9 and TRBJ2-1; weak D call: TRBD2 (6 bases). Trimming took 6 bases from V and 3 from J, leaving 13 bases between them. CDR1 and CDR2 (germline): SGDLS, YYNGEE. This CDR3 comprises 14 residues. CDR3 in DNA: TGTGCCAGCAACCAGGCTAGCGACTACAATGAGCAGTTCTTC. It specifies CASNQASDYNEQFF.

The rearrangement joins TRBV9 to TRBJ2-2; the match to TRBD2 covers 7 bases. V lost 0 bases and J lost 4; bases outside the gene matches: 6. This CDR3 is 16 amino acids long. Germline-derived CDR1 and CDR2 are SGDLS and YYNGEE. CDR3 sequence reads: CASSVEAGPRTGELFF. For the CDR3, the DNA is TGTGCCAGCAGCGTAGAAGCGGGGCCTCGCACCGGGGAGCTGTTTTTT.

The table lists this clone with a few counts. The chain uses TRBV10-2 and TRBJ1-4, with D possibly TRBD1 on 5 matching bases. The ends were cut back, 2 bases at V and 7 bases at J, with 8 bases in the middle. CDR1 and CDR2 (germline): WSHSY, SAAADI. This CDR3 has 13 residues. CDR3 sequence reads: CASSERDGEKLFF. In nucleotides, the CDR3 is TGCGCCAGCAGTGAGCGGGACGGTGAAAAACTGTTTTTT.